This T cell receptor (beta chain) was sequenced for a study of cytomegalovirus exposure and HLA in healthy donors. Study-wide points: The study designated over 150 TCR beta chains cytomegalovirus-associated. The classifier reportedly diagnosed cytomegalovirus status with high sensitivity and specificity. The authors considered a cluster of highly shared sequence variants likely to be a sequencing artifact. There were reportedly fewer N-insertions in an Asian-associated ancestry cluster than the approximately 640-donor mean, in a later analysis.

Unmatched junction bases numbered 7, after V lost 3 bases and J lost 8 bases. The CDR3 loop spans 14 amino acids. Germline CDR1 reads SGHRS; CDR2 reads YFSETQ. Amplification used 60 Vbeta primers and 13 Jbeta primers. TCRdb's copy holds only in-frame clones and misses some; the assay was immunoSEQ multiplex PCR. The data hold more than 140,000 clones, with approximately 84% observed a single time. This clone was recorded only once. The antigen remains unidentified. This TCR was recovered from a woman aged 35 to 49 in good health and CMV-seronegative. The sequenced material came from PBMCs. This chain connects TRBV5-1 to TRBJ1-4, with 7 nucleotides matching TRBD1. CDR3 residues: CASSWGQRGEKLFF. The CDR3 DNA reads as TGCGCCAGCAGCTGGGGACAGAGGGGAGAAAAACTGTTTTTT.